Listed below are T cell receptor beta chains from one sample, sequenced in a study of T cells after yellow fever vaccination. MiXCR was run by TCRdb on the 5' RACE reads, yielding one entry per CDR3 protein. Of approximately 110,000 distinct CDR3 sequences in the sample, approximately 7% were seen once. Sequenced here: CD4+ T cells sorted from PBMCs, sampled 10 to 11 days after the first yellow fever vaccination. The receptors were gathered from a man aged 18 to 29 who received the YFV17D yellow fever vaccine. CDR3s include the opening cysteine and the closing phenylalanine or tryptophan. D genes are given only for firm matches. Size is omitted from some rows. Given values are once, few, many or a class for expanded clones.

D gene: TRBD2; V gene: TRBV4-1; J gene: TRBJ2-3; clone size: many; CDR3 protein: CASSQDHRRGTGDTQYF; CDR3 DNA: TGCGCCAGCAGCCAAGATCATCGGCGGGGGACGGGAGATACGCAGTATTTT
D gene: TRBD1; V gene: TRBV5-4; J gene: TRBJ1-2; clone size: few; CDR3 protein: CASSLRDRIPYGYTF; CDR3 DNA: TGTGCCAGCAGCCTTCGGGACAGAATTCCTTATGGCTACACCTTC
D gene: -; V gene: TRBV2; J gene: TRBJ1-6; clone size: many; CDR3 protein: CAGQTDNSPLHF; CDR3 DNA: TGTGCCGGTCAGACGGATAATTCACCCCTCCACTTT
D gene: -; V gene: TRBV4-2; J gene: TRBJ1-1; clone size: many; CDR3 protein: CASSQARFEVGKRDFF; CDR3 DNA: TGTGCCAGCAGCCAAGCAAGGTTCGAGGTTGGGAAAAGGGATTTCTTT
D gene: -; V gene: TRBV4-1; J gene: TRBJ2-1; clone size: many; CDR3 protein: CASSRPRARGGVYNEQFF; CDR3 DNA: TGCGCCAGCAGCCGACCTCGAGCTAGAGGGGGGGTGTACAATGAGCAGTTCTTC
D gene: -; V gene: TRBV20-1; J gene: TRBJ2-5; clone size: many; CDR3 protein: CSASPAETQYF; CDR3 DNA: TGCAGTGCTAGTCCGGCAGAGACCCAGTACTTC
D gene: TRBD2; V gene: TRBV5-1; J gene: TRBJ2-1; clone size: many; CDR3 protein: CASSLTSGGPGRNEQFF; CDR3 DNA: TGCGCCAGCAGCTTGACTAGCGGGGGACCCGGGCGGAATGAGCAGTTCTTC
D gene: -; V gene: TRBV5-1; J gene: TRBJ2-2; clone size: many; CDR3 protein: CASSSAGNTGELFF; CDR3 DNA: TGCGCCAGCAGCTCCGCGGGGAACACCGGGGAGCTGTTTTTT
D gene: TRBD1; V gene: TRBV4-3; J gene: TRBJ1-2; clone size: many; CDR3 protein: CASSLAPGQGPRNYGYTF; CDR3 DNA: TGCGCCAGCAGCTTAGCCCCGGGACAGGGACCGCGTAACTATGGCTACACCTTC
D gene: TRBD1; V gene: TRBV5-1; J gene: TRBJ1-2; clone size: many; CDR3 protein: CASSPSGTGRLYGYTF; CDR3 DNA: TGCGCCAGCAGCCCTTCCGGGACAGGCCGCCTCTATGGCTACACCTTC
D gene: TRBD2; V gene: TRBV4-3; J gene: TRBJ2-3; clone size: many; CDR3 protein: CASSQHPSGGGTDTQYF; CDR3 DNA: TGCGCCAGCAGCCAACATCCTAGCGGGGGGGGCACAGATACGCAGTATTTT
D gene: -; V gene: TRBV6-2/TRBV6-3; J gene: TRBJ2-5; clone size: -; CDR3 protein: CASKLLVNQETQYF; CDR3 DNA: TGTGCCAGCAAACTACTAGTGAACCAAGAGACCCAGTACTTC
D gene: -; V gene: TRBV5-1; J gene: TRBJ2-3; clone size: -; CDR3 protein: CASSRSSSTDTQYF; CDR3 DNA: TGCGCCAGCAGTCGATCGTCAAGCACAGATACGCAGTATTTT
D gene: TRBD2; V gene: TRBV6-2/TRBV6-3; J gene: TRBJ2-2; clone size: many; CDR3 protein: CASSTGLAGAPGAGELFF; CDR3 DNA: TGTGCCAGCAGTACGGGACTAGCGGGGGCCCCTGGGGCCGGGGAGCTGTTTTTT
D gene: TRBD1; V gene: TRBV19; J gene: TRBJ1-1; clone size: many; CDR3 protein: CASTRTGRAAEAFF; CDR3 DNA: TGTGCCAGTACCCGGACAGGGAGGGCGGCTGAAGCTTTCTTT
D gene: TRBD2; V gene: TRBV3-1; J gene: TRBJ2-2; clone size: many; CDR3 protein: CASSQLAGANTGELFF; CDR3 DNA: TGTGCCAGCAGCCAGCTAGCGGGGGCGAACACCGGGGAGCTGTTTTTT
D gene: -; V gene: TRBV6-2/TRBV6-3; J gene: TRBJ2-6; clone size: many; CDR3 protein: CASSYPASGANVLTF; CDR3 DNA: TGTGCCAGCAGTTACCCGGCCTCTGGGGCCAACGTCCTGACTTTC
D gene: -; V gene: TRBV6-1; J gene: TRBJ1-1; clone size: many; CDR3 protein: CASRAPNTEAFF; CDR3 DNA: TGTGCCAGCAGGGCACCGAACACTGAAGCTTTCTTT
D gene: -; V gene: TRBV4-3; J gene: TRBJ2-3; clone size: many; CDR3 protein: CASSQGAQGTDTQYF; CDR3 DNA: TGCGCCAGCAGCCAAGGAGCCCAGGGGACAGATACGCAGTATTTT
D gene: TRBD2; V gene: TRBV20-1; J gene: TRBJ2-5; clone size: -; CDR3 protein: CSARDLRGGPGFETQYF; CDR3 DNA: TGCAGTGCTAGAGATTTGCGCGGGGGGCCGGGATTTGAGACCCAGTACTTC
D gene: -; V gene: TRBV14; J gene: TRBJ2-7; clone size: -; CDR3 protein: CASSQDLSAAYEQYF; CDR3 DNA: TGTGCCAGCAGCCAAGATCTTTCCGCTGCCTACGAGCAGTACTTC
D gene: TRBD2; V gene: TRBV5-1; J gene: TRBJ2-3; clone size: many; CDR3 protein: CASNDLAGGTDTQYF; CDR3 DNA: TGCGCCAGCAACGATTTAGCGGGGGGGACAGATACGCAGTATTTT
D gene: -; V gene: TRBV7-2; J gene: TRBJ2-5; clone size: many; CDR3 protein: CASSLDPNSAETQYF; CDR3 DNA: TGTGCCAGCAGCTTAGATCCTAATAGTGCCGAGACCCAGTACTTC
D gene: TRBD1; V gene: TRBV6-5; J gene: TRBJ1-6; clone size: many; CDR3 protein: CASSYAVQGSGSPLHF; CDR3 DNA: TGTGCCAGCAGTTACGCAGTACAGGGGAGCGGTTCACCCCTCCACTTT
D gene: -; V gene: TRBV7-9; J gene: TRBJ2-7; clone size: many; CDR3 protein: CASSSRALEGDEQYF; CDR3 DNA: TGTGCCAGCAGCTCCCGAGCCTTGGAAGGGGACGAGCAGTACTTC
D gene: -; V gene: TRBV4-1; J gene: TRBJ2-1; clone size: -; CDR3 protein: CASSYYGLGYNEQFF; CDR3 DNA: TGCGCCAGCAGCTATTACGGGCTAGGCTACAATGAGCAGTTCTTC
D gene: -; V gene: TRBV20-1; J gene: TRBJ1-5; clone size: many; CDR3 protein: CSASQGSNQPQHF; CDR3 DNA: TGCAGTGCTAGCCAGGGTAGCAATCAGCCCCAGCATTTT
D gene: -; V gene: TRBV2; J gene: TRBJ1-2; clone size: many; CDR3 protein: CASSAPGGDGYTF; CDR3 DNA: TGTGCCAGCAGTGCACCGGGCGGAGATGGCTACACCTTC
D gene: TRBD1; V gene: TRBV5-1; J gene: TRBJ2-2; clone size: many; CDR3 protein: CASSLNPGQGTNTGELFF; CDR3 DNA: TGCGCCAGCAGCTTGAACCCGGGACAGGGAACGAACACCGGGGAGCTGTTTTTT
D gene: -; V gene: TRBV2; J gene: TRBJ2-1; clone size: many; CDR3 protein: CASSRLGEQFF; CDR3 DNA: TGTGCCAGCAGTCGACTCGGTGAGCAGTTCTTC
D gene: -; V gene: TRBV30; J gene: TRBJ1-3; clone size: many; CDR3 protein: CAWSRRAGNTIYF; CDR3 DNA: TGTGCCTGGAGTAGAAGGGCTGGAAACACCATATATTTT
D gene: -; V gene: TRBV7-2; J gene: TRBJ1-1; clone size: many; CDR3 protein: CASSSLRYTEAFF; CDR3 DNA: TGTGCCAGCAGCTCCCTCCGGTACACTGAAGCTTTCTTT
D gene: -; V gene: TRBV7-8; J gene: TRBJ2-3; clone size: many; CDR3 protein: CASSLFKVTDTQYF; CDR3 DNA: TGTGCCAGCAGCTTATTTAAGGTCACAGATACGCAGTATTTT
D gene: -; V gene: TRBV29-1; J gene: TRBJ1-1; clone size: many; CDR3 protein: CSAGQRPANTEAFF; CDR3 DNA: TGCAGCGCTGGACAGAGACCTGCGAACACTGAAGCTTTCTTT
D gene: -; V gene: TRBV29-1; J gene: TRBJ1-1; clone size: many; CDR3 protein: CSAWTAEAFF; CDR3 DNA: TGCAGCGCTTGGACAGCTGAAGCTTTCTTT
D gene: -; V gene: TRBV7-6; J gene: TRBJ1-1; clone size: many; CDR3 protein: CASSLGAVVTEAFF; CDR3 DNA: TGTGCCAGCAGCTTGGGGGCCGTCGTCACTGAAGCTTTCTTT
D gene: -; V gene: TRBV5-1; J gene: TRBJ1-1; clone size: many; CDR3 protein: CASSITGQLNTEAFF; CDR3 DNA: TGCGCCAGCAGCATAACGGGACAATTGAACACTGAAGCTTTCTTT
D gene: TRBD1; V gene: TRBV5-1; J gene: TRBJ1-2; clone size: many; CDR3 protein: CASGDRYNYGYTF; CDR3 DNA: TGCGCCAGCGGGGACAGATATAACTATGGCTACACCTTC
D gene: -; V gene: TRBV14; J gene: TRBJ1-1; clone size: many; CDR3 protein: CASSQSGRGNTEAFF; CDR3 DNA: TGTGCCAGCAGCCAAAGTGGGAGGGGGAACACTGAAGCTTTCTTT
D gene: -; V gene: TRBV9; J gene: TRBJ2-1; clone size: many; CDR3 protein: CASSGALESGEQFF; CDR3 DNA: TGTGCCAGCAGCGGGGCACTAGAATCGGGTGAGCAGTTCTTC
D gene: TRBD1; V gene: TRBV5-1; J gene: TRBJ1-2; clone size: many; CDR3 protein: CASSGVGQGPYGYTF; CDR3 DNA: TGCGCCAGCAGCGGGGTCGGACAGGGCCCCTATGGCTACACCTTC